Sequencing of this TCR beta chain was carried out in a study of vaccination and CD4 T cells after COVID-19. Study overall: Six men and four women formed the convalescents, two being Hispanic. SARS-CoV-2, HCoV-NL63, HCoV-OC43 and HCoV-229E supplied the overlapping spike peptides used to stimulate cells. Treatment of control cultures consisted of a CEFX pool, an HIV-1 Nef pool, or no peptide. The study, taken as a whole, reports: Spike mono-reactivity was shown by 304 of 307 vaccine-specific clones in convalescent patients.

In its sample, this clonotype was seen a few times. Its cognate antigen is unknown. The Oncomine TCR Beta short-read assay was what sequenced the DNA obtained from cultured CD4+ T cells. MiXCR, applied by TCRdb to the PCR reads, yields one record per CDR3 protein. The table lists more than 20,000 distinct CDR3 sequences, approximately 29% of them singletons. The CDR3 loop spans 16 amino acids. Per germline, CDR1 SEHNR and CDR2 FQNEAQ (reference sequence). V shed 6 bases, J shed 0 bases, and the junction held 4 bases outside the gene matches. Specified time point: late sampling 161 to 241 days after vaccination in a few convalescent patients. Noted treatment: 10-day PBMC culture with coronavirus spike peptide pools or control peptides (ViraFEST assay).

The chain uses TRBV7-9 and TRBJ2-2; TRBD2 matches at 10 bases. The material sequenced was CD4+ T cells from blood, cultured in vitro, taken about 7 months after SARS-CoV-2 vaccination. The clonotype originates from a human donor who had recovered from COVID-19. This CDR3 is CASRPSGGANTGELFF. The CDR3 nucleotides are TGTGCCAGCAGACCCAGCGGGGGGGCGAACACCGGGGAGCTGTTTTTT.